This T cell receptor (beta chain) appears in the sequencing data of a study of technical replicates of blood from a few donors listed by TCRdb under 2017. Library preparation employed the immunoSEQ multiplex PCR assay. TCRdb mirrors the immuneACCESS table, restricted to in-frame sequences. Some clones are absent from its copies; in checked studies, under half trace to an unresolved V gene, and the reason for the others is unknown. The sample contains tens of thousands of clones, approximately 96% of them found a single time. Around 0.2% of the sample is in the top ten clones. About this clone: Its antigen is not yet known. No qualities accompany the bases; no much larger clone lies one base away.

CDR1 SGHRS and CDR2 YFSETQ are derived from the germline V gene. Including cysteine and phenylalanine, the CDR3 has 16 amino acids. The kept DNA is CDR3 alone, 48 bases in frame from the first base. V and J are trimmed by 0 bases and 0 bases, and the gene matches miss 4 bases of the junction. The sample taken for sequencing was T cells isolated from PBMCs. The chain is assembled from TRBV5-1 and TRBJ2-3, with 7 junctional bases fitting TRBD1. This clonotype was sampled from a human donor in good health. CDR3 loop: CASSLGQGPSTDTQYF. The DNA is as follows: TGCGCCAGCAGCTTGGGACAGGGCCCGAGCACAGATACGCAGTATTTT.